Shown below are 18 T cell receptor beta chains from a single sample sequenced in a study of blood T cell repertoires in COVID-19. Here immunoSEQ multiplex PCR was the method, and the copy in TCRdb shows in-frame clones only, minus some. The sample lists approximately 96,000 clones; roughly 80% were seen once. Sequenced: peripheral blood. Receptors originate from an elderly woman with acute or convalescent COVID-19.

The V and J genes are TRBV7-9 and TRBJ1-2; TRBD1 might be the D (5 bases). V was clipped by 1 base and J by 3 bases, with 12 bases between them. This CDR3 region has 15 residues. CDR1 and CDR2 from the germline V gene are SEHNR and FQNEAQ (reference sequence). This CDR3 is CASSLGQGWDYGYTF. CDR3 in DNA: TGTGCCAGCAGCTTAGGCCAGGGATGGGACTATGGCTACACCTTC.

This clone was observed a few times. The gene calls are TRBV5-1 and TRBJ2-3; 9 nucleotides align to TRBD1. Germline V gives CDR1 SGHRS, CDR2 YFSETQ. The CDR3 extends over 14 amino acids. V was clipped by 4 bases and J by 7 bases; unmatched bases: 7. CDR3 nucleotides: TGCGCCAGCAGCCCAGCCGGGACAGGGAATACGCAGTATTTT. Translation: CASSPAGTGNTQYF.

This clone was found once. This chain links TRBV28 with TRBJ1-2; no definite D call. The CDR3 has 14 residues. The germline gives CDR1 MDHEN, CDR2 SYDVKM. Deletions cut 5 bases from V and 4 bases from J, with 14 bases between. Here the CDR3 reads CASSPSASSYGYTF. The CDR3, as DNA: TGTGCCAGCAGTCCATCCGCTAGCAGCTATGGCTACACCTTC.

The chain has TRBV3-1 (or the pseudogene TRBV3-2) and TRBJ2-1; D is unclear. Germline CDR1 reads LGHDT; CDR2 reads YNNKEL (reference sequence). V was trimmed by 4 bases and J by 6 bases, leaving 7 bases between them. The CDR3 has 12 residues. CDR3: CASSPIGNEQFF. In nucleotides, the CDR3 is TGTGCCAGCAGCCCTATTGGCAATGAGCAGTTCTTC.

The V gene is TRBV6-5, the J gene TRBJ1-2; D call uncertain. This CDR3 spans 15 amino acids. V was trimmed by 5 bases and J by 4 bases, leaving 17 bases between them. Germline V gene sequence: CDR1 MNHEY, CDR2 SVGAGI. CDR3 bases: TGTGCCAGCAGTCTCACGGGATCCCTGACCTATGGCTACACCTTC. The encoded protein is CASSLTGSLTYGYTF.

This clone was recorded only once. The chain joins TRBV28 to TRBJ2-5; tentative D call: TRBD1 (6 bases). V lost 5 bases, J lost 4 bases, and 14 bases lay in between. CDR1 is MDHEN and CDR2 is SYDVKM in the germline V gene. CDR3 length: 14 amino acids. In DNA form, the CDR3 reads TGTGCCAGCAGTCCCATGGGACAACCAGAGACCCAGTACTTC. Translation: CASSPMGQPETQYF.

This clone was seen a handful of times. The chain has TRBV25-1 and TRBJ2-2, with a weak D call TRBD1 (6 bases). This CDR3 has 16 amino acids. Trimming pared 6 bases from V and 0 bases from J, leaving 14 bases between. Germline V gene lookup returns CDR1 MGHDK and CDR2 SYGVNS. In DNA, the CDR3 is TGTGCCAGCAGGGGGGCAGGGAAGGCGAACACCGGGGAGCTGTTTTTT. It yields the protein CASRGAGKANTGELFF.

This chain uses TRBV6-2 or TRBV6-3 with TRBJ2-3, with 10 bases lining up with TRBD2. V shed 1 base and J 6 bases; nucleotides not matched to a gene: 10. Looked up from germline, CDR1 is MNHEY and CDR2 is SVGEGT. The CDR3 totals 17 residues. The CDR3 is CASSYLLAGLEADTQYF. The DNA of the CDR3 is TGTGCCAGCAGTTACTTACTAGCGGGGTTGGAGGCGGATACGCAGTATTTT.

This clone was picked up a small number of times. The chain is built from TRBV6-4 and TRBJ1-2; D remains ambiguous. V lost 0 bases and J lost 7, with 6 bases in between. CDR3 size: 12 residues. Per germline, CDR1 MRHNA and CDR2 SNTAGT. CDR3 DNA: TGTGCCAGCAGTGACTCGGACTTTGGCTACACCTTC. Translation gives CASSDSDFGYTF.

This rearrangement joins TRBV6-5 to TRBJ1-4, with D hard to call. V gave up 3 bases and J gave up 8 bases, with 13 bases separating them. The CDR3 covers 14 residues. CDR1 and CDR2 (germline): MNHEY, SVGAGI. The CDR3 nucleotides read TGTGCCAGCAGTTATGGCGGGGTTTGGGAAAAACTGTTTTTT. As protein: CASSYGGVWEKLFF.

This chain connects TRBV2 to TRBJ1-3, with a tentative D call TRBD1 (5 bases). The V end was cut by 6 bases, the J end by 2 bases, with 14 bases between. Germline V CDR1 and CDR2: SNHLY, FYNNEI. The CDR3 loop spans 15 amino acids. DNA of the CDR3: TGTGCCAGCAGCACCACCGGCAGGGCTGGAAACACCATATATTTT. Its translation is CASSTTGRAGNTIYF.

The rearrangement uses TRBV7-9 and TRBJ1-4, with D possibly being TRBD1 (6 bases). This CDR3 region has 15 residues. Deletions cut 5 bases from V and 5 bases from J, with 15 bases between. The germline CDR1 and CDR2 sequences are SEHNR and FQNEAQ (reference sequence). The CDR3 DNA reads as TGTGCCAGCAGCCCCGAAGGGACACGGAATGAAAAACTGTTTTTT. As protein: CASSPEGTRNEKLFF. Drawing the rest from reference TRBV7-9 and TRBJ1-4, the complete variable domain is DTGVSQNPRHKITKRGQNVTFRCDPISEHNRLYWYRQTLGQGPEFLTYFQNEAQLEKSRLLSDRFSAERPKGSFSTLEIQRTEQGDSAMYLCASSPEGTRNEKLFFGSGTQLSVL.

For the CDR3, the DNA is TGTGCCACCAGTGACCCTGGACTAGCGGGGGGTAATGAGCAGTTCTTC. Protein sequence: CATSDPGLAGGNEQFF. This rearrangement joins TRBV24-1 to TRBJ2-1, with 14 bases lining up with TRBD2. The CDR3 totals 16 residues. In germline, CDR1 is KGHDR, CDR2 SFDVKD. The junction had 5 bases not matched to a gene; V was cut back by 4 bases and J by 7 bases.

This rearrangement joins TRBV2 to TRBJ1-2; no reliable D call. Trimming took 5 bases from V and 4 from J, leaving 14 bases between them. CDR3 length: 14 residues. Per germline, CDR1 SNHLY and CDR2 FYNNEI. The CDR3: CASSLSGLPYGYTF. The CDR3 DNA sequence: TGTGCCAGCAGTTTATCGGGGTTACCCTATGGCTACACCTTC.

Written as DNA, the CDR3 is TGTGCCAGCAGTGAAGGTCTAGCTTCAGATACGCAGTATTTT. Its translation is CASSEGLASDTQYF. The chain uses TRBV6-1 and TRBJ2-3; D possibly corresponds to TRBD2 (5 bases). CDR1 and CDR2 from the germline V gene are MNHNS and SASEGT. The CDR3 has 14 residues. V lost 1 base to trimming and J lost 4 bases, with 9 bases between them.

This clone came up a few times. The rearrangement links TRBV2 to TRBJ1-5; no firm D call. The V and J ends lost 1 base and 9 bases respectively, with 13 bases between them. The germline gives CDR1 SNHLY, CDR2 FYNNEI. The CDR3 runs to 14 residues. The CDR3 DNA reads as TGTGCCAGCAGTGAAGGGCAGTCGATCGTGCCCCAGCATTTT. This sequence encodes CASSEGQSIVPQHF.

The chain combines TRBV7-9 with TRBJ2-2, with D perhaps matching TRBD1 (6 bases). Trimming took 5 bases from V and 1 from J, leaving 14 bases between them. This CDR3 is built from 16 residues. Germline values: CDR1 SEHNR, CDR2 FQNEAQ (reference sequence). The CDR3: CASSTGQKENTGELFF. The CDR3 DNA is TGTGCCAGCAGCACCGGACAGAAAGAGAACACCGGGGAGCTGTTTTTT. Full variable domain (rest looked up from reference TRBV7-9 and TRBJ2-2): DTGVSQNPRHKITKRGQNVTFRCDPISEHNRLYWYRQTLGQGPEFLTYFQNEAQLEKSRLLSDRFSAERPKGSFSTLEIQRTEQGDSAMYLCASSTGQKENTGELFFGEGSRLTVL.

V is TRBV25-1 and J is TRBJ1-4; 9 bases match TRBD1. This CDR3 spans 18 amino acids. CDR1 MGHDK and CDR2 SYGVNS come from the germline V gene. V shed 3 bases and J 8 bases; nucleotides not matched to a gene: 16. This CDR3 is CASSDPGTGTTSGEKLFF. In DNA, the CDR3 is TGTGCCAGCAGTGACCCCGGGACAGGGACCACAAGTGGGGAAAAACTGTTTTTT.